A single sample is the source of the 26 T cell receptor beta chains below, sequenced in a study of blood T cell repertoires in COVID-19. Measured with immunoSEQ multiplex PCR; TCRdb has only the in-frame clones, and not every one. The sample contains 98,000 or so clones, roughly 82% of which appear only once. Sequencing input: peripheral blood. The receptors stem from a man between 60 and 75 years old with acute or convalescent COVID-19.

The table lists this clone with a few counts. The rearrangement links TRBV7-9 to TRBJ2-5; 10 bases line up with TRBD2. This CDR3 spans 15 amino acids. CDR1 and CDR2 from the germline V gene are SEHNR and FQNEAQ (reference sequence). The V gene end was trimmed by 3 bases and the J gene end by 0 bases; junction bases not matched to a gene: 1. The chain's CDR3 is CASSFSGGYQETQYF. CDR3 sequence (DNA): TGTGCCAGCAGCTTTAGCGGGGGGTACCAAGAGACCCAGTACTTC.

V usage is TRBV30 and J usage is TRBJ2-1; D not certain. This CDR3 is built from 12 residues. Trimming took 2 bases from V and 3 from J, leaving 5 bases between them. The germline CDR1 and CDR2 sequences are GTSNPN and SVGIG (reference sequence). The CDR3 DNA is TGTGCCTGGAGTAATAACTACAATGAGCAGTTCTTC. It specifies CAWSNNYNEQFF.

The CDR3 DNA is TGTGCCAGCGGCCTCCTCAGGGATACGCAGTATTTT. It is translated as CASGLLRDTQYF. The chain combines TRBV7-2 with TRBJ2-3; the D is unclear. The CDR3 totals 12 residues. The V end lost 8 bases, the J end lost 6 bases, and 12 bases lay between the germline ends. Germline-derived CDR1 and CDR2 are SGHTA and FQGNSA. Together with reference TRBV7-2 and TRBJ2-3, the CDR3 gives the full variable domain: GAGVSQSPSNKVTEKGKDVELRCDPISGHTALYWYRQSLGQGLEFLIYFQGNSAPDKSGLPSDRFSAERTGGSVSTLTIQRTQQEDSAVYLCASGLLRDTQYFGPGTRLTVL.

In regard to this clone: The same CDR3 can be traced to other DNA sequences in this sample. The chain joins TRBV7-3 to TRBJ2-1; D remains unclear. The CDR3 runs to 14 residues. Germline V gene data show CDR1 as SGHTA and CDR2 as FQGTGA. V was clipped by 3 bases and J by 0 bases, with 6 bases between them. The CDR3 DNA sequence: TGTGCCAGCAGCTTCTCCGGCTCCTACAATGAGCAGTTCTTC. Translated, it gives CASSFSGSYNEQFF.

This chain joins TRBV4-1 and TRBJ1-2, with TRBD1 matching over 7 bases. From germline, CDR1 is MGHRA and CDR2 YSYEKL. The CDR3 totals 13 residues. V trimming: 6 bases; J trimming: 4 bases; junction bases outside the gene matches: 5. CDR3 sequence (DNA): TGCGCCAGCAGTCCCGGGACAGTCTATGGCTACACCTTC. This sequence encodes CASSPGTVYGYTF.

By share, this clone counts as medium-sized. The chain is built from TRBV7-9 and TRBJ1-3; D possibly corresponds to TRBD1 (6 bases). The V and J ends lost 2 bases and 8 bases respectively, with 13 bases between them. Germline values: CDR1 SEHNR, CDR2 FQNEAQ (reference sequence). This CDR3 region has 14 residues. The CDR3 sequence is CASSLPTKGDTIYF. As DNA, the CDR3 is TGTGCCAGCAGCTTACCGACCAAGGGGGACACCATATATTTT.

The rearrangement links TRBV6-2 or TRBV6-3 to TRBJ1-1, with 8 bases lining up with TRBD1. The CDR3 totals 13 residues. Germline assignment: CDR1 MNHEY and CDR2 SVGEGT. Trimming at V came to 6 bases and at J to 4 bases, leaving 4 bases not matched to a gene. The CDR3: CASSAGTGTEAFF. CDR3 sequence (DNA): TGTGCCAGCAGCGCCGGGACAGGCACTGAAGCTTTCTTT.

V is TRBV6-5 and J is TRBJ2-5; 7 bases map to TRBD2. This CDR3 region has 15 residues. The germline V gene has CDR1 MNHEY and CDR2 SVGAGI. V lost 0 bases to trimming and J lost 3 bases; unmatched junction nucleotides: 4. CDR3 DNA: TGTGCCAGCAGTTACTCGAGCGCGGGAGAAGAGACCCAGTACTTC. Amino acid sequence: CASSYSSAGEETQYF.

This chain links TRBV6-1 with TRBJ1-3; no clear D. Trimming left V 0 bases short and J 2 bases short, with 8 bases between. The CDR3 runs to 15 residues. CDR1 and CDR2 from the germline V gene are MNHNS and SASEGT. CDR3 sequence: CASSEASGTGNTIYF. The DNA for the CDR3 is TGTGCCAGCAGTGAAGCCTCGGGAACTGGAAACACCATATATTTT.

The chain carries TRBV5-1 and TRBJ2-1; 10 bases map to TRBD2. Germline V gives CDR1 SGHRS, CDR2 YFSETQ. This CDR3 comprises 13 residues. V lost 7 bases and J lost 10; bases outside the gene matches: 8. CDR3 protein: CASGSLAGDEQFF. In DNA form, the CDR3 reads TGCGCCAGCGGGTCCCTAGCGGGAGACGAGCAGTTCTTC.

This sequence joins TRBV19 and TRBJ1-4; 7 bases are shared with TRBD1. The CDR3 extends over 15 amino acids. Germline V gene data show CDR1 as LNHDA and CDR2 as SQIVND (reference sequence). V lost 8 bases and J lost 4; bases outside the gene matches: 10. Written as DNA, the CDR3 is TGTGCCAGTCAGGGGACAGCGGGGGTTAATGAAAAACTGTTTTTT. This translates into CASQGTAGVNEKLFF.

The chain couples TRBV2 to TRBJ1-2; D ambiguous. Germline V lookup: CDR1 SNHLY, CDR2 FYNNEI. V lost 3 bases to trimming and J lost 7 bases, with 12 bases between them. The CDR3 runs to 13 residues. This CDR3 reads CASSEAGGRGYTF. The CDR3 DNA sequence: TGTGCCAGCAGTGAGGCGGGTGGCCGTGGCTACACCTTC.

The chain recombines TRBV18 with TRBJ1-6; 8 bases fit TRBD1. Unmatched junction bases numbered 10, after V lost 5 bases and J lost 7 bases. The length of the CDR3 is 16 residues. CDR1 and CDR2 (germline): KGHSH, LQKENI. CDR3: CASSTGNRGTNSPLHF. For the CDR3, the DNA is TGTGCCAGCTCAACGGGGAACAGGGGGACCAATTCACCCCTCCACTTT.

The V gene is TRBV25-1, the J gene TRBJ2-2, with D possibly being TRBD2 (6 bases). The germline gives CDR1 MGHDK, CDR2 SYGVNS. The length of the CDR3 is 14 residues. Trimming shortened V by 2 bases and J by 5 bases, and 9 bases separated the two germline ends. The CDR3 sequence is CASSEGGVTGELFF. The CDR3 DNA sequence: TGTGCCAGCAGTGAAGGAGGGGTGACCGGGGAGCTGTTTTTT.

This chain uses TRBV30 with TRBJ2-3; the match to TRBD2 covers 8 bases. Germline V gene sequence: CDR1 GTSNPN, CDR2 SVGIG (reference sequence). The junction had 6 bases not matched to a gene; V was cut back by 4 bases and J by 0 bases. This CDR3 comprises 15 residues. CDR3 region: CAWKQAGASTDTQYF. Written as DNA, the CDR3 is TGTGCCTGGAAGCAAGCGGGGGCTAGCACAGATACGCAGTATTTT. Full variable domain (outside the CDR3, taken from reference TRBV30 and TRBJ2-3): SQTIHQWPATLVQPVGSPLSLECTVEGTSNPNLYWYRQAAGRGLQLLFYSVGIGQISSEVPQNLSASRPQDRQFILSSKKLLLSDSGFYLCAWKQAGASTDTQYFGPGTRLTVL.

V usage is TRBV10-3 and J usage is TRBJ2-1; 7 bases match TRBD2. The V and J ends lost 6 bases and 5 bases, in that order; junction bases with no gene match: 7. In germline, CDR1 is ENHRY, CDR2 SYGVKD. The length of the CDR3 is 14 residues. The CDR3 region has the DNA TGTGCCATCAGCGTAGCGGGTACCGACAATGAGCAGTTCTTC. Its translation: CAISVAGTDNEQFF.

The DNA of the CDR3 is TGTGCCACCAGCTCCCCGGGACTAGCGGGAGGTCTAGCCAAAAACATTCAGTACTTC. Protein sequence: CATSSPGLAGGLAKNIQYF. This sequence joins TRBV15 and TRBJ2-4; 15 bases agree with TRBD2. Germline V lookup: CDR1 LNHNV, CDR2 YYDKDF (reference sequence). After removal of 5 bases from V and 0 bases from J, the junction contained 8 bases not matched to a gene. This CDR3 contains 19 residues.

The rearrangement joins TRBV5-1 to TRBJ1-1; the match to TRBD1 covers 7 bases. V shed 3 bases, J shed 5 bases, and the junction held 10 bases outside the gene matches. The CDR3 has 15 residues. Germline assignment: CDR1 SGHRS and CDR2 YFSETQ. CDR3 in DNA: TGCGCCAGCAGCTGGCAACAGGGGACGGGGACTGAAGCTTTCTTT. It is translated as CASSWQQGTGTEAFF.

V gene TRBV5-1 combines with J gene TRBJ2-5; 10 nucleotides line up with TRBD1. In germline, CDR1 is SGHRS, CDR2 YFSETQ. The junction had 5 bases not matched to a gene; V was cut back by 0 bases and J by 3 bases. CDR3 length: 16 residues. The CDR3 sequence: CASSLGGTGAKETQYF. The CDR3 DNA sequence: TGCGCCAGCAGCTTGGGCGGGACAGGGGCGAAAGAGACCCAGTACTTC.

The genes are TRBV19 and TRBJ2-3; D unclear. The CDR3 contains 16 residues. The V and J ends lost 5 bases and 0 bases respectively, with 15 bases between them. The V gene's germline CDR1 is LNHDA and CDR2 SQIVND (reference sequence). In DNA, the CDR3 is TGTGCCAGTAGTGCCCGACAAGCACCTAGCACAGATACGCAGTATTTT. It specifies CASSARQAPSTDTQYF.

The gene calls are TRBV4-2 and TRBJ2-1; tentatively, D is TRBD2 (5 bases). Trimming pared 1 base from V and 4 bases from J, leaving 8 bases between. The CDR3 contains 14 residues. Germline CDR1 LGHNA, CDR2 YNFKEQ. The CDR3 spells CASSQGGMYNEQFF. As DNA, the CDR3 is TGTGCCAGCAGCCAAGGAGGGATGTACAATGAGCAGTTCTTC.

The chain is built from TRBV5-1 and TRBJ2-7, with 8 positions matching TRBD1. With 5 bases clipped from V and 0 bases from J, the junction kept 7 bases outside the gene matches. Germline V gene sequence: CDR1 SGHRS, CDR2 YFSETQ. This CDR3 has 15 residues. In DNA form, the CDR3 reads TGCGCCAGCAGTTTTGGGACAGGTCACTCCTACGAGCAGTACTTC. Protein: CASSFGTGHSYEQYF.

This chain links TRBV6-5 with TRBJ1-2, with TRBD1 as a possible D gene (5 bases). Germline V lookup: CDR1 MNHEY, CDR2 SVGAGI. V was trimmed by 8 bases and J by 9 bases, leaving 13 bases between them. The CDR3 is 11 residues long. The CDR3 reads CASARYRSYTF. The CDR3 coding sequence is TGTGCCAGCGCGCGATACAGGAGCTACACCTTC.

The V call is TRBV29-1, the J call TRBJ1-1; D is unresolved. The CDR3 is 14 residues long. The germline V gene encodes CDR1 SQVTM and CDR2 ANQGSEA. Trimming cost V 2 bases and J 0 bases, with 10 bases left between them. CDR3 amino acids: CSVENPGMNTEAFF. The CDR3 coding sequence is TGCAGCGTTGAAAATCCAGGTATGAACACTGAAGCTTTCTTT.

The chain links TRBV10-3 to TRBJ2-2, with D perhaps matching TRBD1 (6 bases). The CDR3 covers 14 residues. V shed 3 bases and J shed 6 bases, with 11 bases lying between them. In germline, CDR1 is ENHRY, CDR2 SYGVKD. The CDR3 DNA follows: TGTGCCATCAGTGAACAGGGTAGGGCCGGGGAGCTGTTTTTT. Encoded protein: CAISEQGRAGELFF.

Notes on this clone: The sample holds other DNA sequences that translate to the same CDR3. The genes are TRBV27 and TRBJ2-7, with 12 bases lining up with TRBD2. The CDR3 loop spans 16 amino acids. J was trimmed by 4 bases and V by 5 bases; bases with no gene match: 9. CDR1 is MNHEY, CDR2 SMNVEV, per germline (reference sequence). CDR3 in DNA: TGTGCCAGCAGTCCGCTGACTAGCGGGAGTGTATACGAGCAGTACTTC. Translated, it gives CASSPLTSGSVYEQYF.